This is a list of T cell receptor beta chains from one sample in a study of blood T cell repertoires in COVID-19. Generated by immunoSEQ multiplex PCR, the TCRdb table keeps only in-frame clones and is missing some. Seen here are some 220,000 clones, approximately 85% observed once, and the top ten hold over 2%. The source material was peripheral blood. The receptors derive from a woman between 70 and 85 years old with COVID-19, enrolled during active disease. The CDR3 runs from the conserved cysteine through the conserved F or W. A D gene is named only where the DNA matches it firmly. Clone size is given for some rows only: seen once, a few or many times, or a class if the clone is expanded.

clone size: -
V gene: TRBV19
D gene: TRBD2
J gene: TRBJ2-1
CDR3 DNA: TGTGCCAGTAGTAGTATAGCGGGAGTTCCCAATGAGCAGTTCTTC
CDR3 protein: CASSSIAGVPNEQFF

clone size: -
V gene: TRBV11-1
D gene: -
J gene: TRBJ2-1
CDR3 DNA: TGTGCCAGCAGCCTGACGGCGGGGAGCTCCTACAATGAGCAGTTCTTC
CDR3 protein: CASSLTAGSSYNEQFF

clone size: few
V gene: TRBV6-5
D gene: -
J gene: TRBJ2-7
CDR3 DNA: TGTGCCAGCAGTTACCGGGGAGCCTACGAGCAGTACTTC
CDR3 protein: CASSYRGAYEQYF

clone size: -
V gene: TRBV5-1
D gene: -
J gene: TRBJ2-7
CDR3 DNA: TGCGCCAGCAGCCCGATAGGGGTCCGACTCTACGAGCAGTACTTC
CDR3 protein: CASSPIGVRLYEQYF

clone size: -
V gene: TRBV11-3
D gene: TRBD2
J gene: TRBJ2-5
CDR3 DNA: TGTGCCAGCAGCTTTTTCATTGCTAGCGGCAAAGAGACCCAGTACTTC
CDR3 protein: CASSFFIASGKETQYF

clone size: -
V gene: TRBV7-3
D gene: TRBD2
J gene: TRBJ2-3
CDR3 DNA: TGTGCCAGCCGGACTAGCGGGGGGCCTAGCACAGATACGCAGTATTTT
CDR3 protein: CASRTSGGPSTDTQYF

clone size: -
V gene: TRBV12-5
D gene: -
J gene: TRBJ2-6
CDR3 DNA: TGTGCTAGTGGTTTGGTAGCAGGCCTCTCTGGGGCCAACGTCCTGACTTTC
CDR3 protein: CASGLVAGLSGANVLTF

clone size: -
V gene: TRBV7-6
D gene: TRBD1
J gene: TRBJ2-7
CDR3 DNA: TGTGCCAGCGGCAAGGGACAGTTACGCGAGCAGTACTTC
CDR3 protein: CASGKGQLREQYF

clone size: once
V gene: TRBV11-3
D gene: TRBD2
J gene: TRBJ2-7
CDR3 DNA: TGTGCCAGCAGCTTTGCGGGGGGCCACCTAACATCCTACGAGCAGTACTTC
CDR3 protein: CASSFAGGHLTSYEQYF

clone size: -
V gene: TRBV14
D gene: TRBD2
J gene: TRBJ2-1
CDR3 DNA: TGTGCCAGCAGCCGCTCACTAGCGGGGGGGCAGTTCTTC
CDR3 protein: CASSRSLAGGQFF

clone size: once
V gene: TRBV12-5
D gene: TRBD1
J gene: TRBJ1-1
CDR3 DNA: TGTGCTAGTGGTTTGCCGGACAGGGTGTCTGAAGCTTTCTTT
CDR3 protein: CASGLPDRVSEAFF

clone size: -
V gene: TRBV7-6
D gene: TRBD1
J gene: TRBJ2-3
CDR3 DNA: TGTGCCAGCAGCTGGGGACAGGCGGGGGATACGCAGTATTTT
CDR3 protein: CASSWGQAGDTQYF

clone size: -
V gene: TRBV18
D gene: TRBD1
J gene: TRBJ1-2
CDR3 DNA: TGTGCCAGCTCACCACGCATCCTGGGACAGGGTATGGATTATGGCTACACCTTC
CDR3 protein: CASSPRILGQGMDYGYTF

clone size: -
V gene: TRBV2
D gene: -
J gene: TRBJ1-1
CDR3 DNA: TGTGCCAGCAGTGAATCCGGGGGGAGCGGTAGAGCTTTCTTT
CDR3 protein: CASSESGGSGRAFF

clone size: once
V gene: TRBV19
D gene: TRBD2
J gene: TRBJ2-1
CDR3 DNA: TGTGCCAGTAGTCTTCGGGAGGCCTACAATGAGCAGTTCTTC
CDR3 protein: CASSLREAYNEQFF

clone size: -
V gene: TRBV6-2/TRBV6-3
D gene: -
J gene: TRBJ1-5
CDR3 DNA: TGTGCCAGCAGTTACTCGGCAAAAAATCAGCCCCAGCATTTT
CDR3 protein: CASSYSAKNQPQHF

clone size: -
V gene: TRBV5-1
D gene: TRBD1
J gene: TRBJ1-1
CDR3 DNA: TGCGCCAGCAGACCCCTGACAGGGACTGAAGCTTTCTTT
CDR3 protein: CASRPLTGTEAFF

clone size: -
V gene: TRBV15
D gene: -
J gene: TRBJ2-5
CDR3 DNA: TGTGCCACCAGCAGTCCCTCAGGGGTCCAGGAGACCCAGTACTTC
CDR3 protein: CATSSPSGVQETQYF

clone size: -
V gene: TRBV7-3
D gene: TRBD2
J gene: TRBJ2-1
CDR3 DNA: TGTGCCAGCAGCTCCCCCGGGACTAGCGGAGGTGAGCAGTTCTTC
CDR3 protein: CASSSPGTSGGEQFF

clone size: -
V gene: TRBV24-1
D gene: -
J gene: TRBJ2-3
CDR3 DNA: TGTGCCACCAGTGCGACTATAATGGCAGATACGCAGTATTTT
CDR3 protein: CATSATIMADTQYF

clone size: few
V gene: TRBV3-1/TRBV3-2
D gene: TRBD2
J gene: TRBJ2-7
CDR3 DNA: TGTGCCAGCAGCCAAGTGCGGGGGGTGGGCGAGCAGTACTTC
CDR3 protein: CASSQVRGVGEQYF

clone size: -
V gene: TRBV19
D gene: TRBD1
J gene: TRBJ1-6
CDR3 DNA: TGTGCCAGTAGTGTCGGGACAGGCAATTCACCCCTCCACTTT
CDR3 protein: CASSVGTGNSPLHF

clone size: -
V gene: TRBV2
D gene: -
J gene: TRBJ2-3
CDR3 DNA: TGTGCCAGCAGTGAATCCGGGGGAAATACGCAGTATTTT
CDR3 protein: CASSESGGNTQYF

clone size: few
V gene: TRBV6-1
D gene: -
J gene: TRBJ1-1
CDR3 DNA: TGTGCCAGCAGTGAACAGACACTGAACACTGAAGCTTTCTTT
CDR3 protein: CASSEQTLNTEAFF

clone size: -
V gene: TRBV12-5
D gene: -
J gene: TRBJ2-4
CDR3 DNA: TGTGCTAGTGCTAGACCCTGGGGCAGGGGTGAAAACATTCAGTACTTC
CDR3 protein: CASARPWGRGENIQYF

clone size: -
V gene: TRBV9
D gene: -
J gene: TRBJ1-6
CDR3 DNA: TGTGCCAGCAGCGTAGGTGGGAGGGACGATTCACCCCTCCACTTT
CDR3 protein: CASSVGGRDDSPLHF

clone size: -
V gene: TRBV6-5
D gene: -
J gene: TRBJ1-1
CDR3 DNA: TGTGCCAGCAGTTACTATAGTCAGGGATCCACTGAAGCTTTCTTT
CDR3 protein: CASSYYSQGSTEAFF

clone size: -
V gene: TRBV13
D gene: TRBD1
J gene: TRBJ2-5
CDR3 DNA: TGTGCCAGCAGTTCTACAGGGGAAGAGACCCAGTACTTC
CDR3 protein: CASSSTGEETQYF

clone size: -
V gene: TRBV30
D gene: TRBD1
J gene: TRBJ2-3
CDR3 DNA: TGTGCCTTCAATCCGGGACAGGGATGGGGCACAGATACGCAGTATTTT
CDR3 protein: CAFNPGQGWGTDTQYF

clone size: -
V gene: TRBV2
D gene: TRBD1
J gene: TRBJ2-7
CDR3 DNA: TGTGCCAGCAGTGAACCGGGACAGGTCCTCTACGAGCAGTACTTC
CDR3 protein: CASSEPGQVLYEQYF

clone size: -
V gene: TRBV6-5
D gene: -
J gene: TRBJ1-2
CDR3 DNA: TGTGCCAGCAGTTACTCTCCCTGGCGGGGTAACTATGGCTACACCTTC
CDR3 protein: CASSYSPWRGNYGYTF

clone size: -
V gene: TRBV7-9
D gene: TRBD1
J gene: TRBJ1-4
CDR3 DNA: TGTGCCAGCAGCCCGACAGGGGGGGTTAATGAAAAACTGTTTTTT
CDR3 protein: CASSPTGGVNEKLFF

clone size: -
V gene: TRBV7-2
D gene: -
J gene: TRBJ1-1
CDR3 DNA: TGTGCCAGCAGCTTAAATTCAGGGAACACTGAAGCTTTCTTT
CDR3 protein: CASSLNSGNTEAFF

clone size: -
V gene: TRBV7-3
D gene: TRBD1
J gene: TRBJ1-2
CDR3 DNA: TGTGCCAGCAGCTTAACAGGACAGGGGCGCCCTGGCTACACCTTC
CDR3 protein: CASSLTGQGRPGYTF

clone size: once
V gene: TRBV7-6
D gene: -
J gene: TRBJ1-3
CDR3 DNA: TGTGCCAGCAGCTTATTCTCGGCGGGCAGGGGAGGAAACACCATATATTTT
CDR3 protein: CASSLFSAGRGGNTIYF

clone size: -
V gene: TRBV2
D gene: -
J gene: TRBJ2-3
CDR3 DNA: TGTGCCAGCAGTCGTACTAGGAGCGGAGATACGCAGTATTTT
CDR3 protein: CASSRTRSGDTQYF

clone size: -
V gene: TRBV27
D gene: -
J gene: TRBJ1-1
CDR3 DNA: TGTGCCAGCAGTTTTTACAGGGACACTGAAGCTTTCTTT
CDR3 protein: CASSFYRDTEAFF

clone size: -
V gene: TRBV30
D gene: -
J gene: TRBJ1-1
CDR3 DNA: TGTGCCTGGAGTGCAGATCTGAACACTGAAGCTTTCTTT
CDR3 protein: CAWSADLNTEAFF

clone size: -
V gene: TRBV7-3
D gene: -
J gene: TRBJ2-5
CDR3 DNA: TGTGCCAGCAGCTTAACGGGCGTGGAGACCCAGTACTTC
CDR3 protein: CASSLTGVETQYF

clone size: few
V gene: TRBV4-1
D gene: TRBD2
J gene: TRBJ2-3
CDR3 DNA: TGCGCCAGCAGCCAGGGTCCTAGCGGATACACAGATACGCAGTATTTT
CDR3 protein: CASSQGPSGYTDTQYF

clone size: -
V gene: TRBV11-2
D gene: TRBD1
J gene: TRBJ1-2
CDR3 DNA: TGTGCCAGCAGGGGAATCCGGGACAGGGGAGACTATGGCTACACCTTC
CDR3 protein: CASRGIRDRGDYGYTF

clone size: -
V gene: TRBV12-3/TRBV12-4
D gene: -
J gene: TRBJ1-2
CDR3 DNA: TGTGCCAGCAGTATCGATCCACAGGGAGCCTACACCTTC
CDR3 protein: CASSIDPQGAYTF

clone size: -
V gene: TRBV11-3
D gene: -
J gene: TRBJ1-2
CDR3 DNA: TGTGCCAGCAGCTTGACTGCTTATGGCTACACCTTC
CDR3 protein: CASSLTAYGYTF

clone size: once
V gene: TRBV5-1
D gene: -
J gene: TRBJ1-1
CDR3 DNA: TGCGCCAGCAGCTTAGATCCGACAGGTTCCGTAGGAACTGAAGCTTTCTTT
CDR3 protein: CASSLDPTGSVGTEAFF

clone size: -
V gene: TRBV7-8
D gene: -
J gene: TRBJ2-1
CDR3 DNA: TGTGCCAGCAGCTTCGGACTTAACAATGAGCAGTTCTTC
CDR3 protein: CASSFGLNNEQFF

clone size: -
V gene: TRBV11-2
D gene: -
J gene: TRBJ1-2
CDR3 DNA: TGTGCCAGCAGCTTTCGCGGAGGGGCAAACTATGGCTACACCTTC
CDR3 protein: CASSFRGGANYGYTF

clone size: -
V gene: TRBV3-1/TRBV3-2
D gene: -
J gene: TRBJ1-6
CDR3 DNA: TGTGCCAGCAGCCTTCAAAAACGGACAAATTCACCCCTCCACTTT
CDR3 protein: CASSLQKRTNSPLHF

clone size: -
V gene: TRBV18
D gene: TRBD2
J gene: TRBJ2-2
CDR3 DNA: TGTGCCAGCTCTCGGAGCGGGGGGATGAACACCGGGGAGCTGTTTTTT
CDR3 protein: CASSRSGGMNTGELFF

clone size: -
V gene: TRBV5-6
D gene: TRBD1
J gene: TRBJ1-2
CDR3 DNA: TGTGCCAGCAGCTCTAACAGGGGTGGTTGGAACTATGGCTACACCTTC
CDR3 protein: CASSSNRGGWNYGYTF

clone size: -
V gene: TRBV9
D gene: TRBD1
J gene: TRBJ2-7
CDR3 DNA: TGTGCCAGCAGCCCCCAGGACAGGGGGAACTACGAGCAGTACTTC
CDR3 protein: CASSPQDRGNYEQYF

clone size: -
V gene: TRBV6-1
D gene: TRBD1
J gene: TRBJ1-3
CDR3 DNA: TGTGCCAGCAGTGAGTCAGACAGGGGATCAAACACCATATATTTT
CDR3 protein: CASSESDRGSNTIYF

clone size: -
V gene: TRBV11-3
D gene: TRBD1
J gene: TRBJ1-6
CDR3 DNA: TGTGCCAGCAGCTCAGGCCCGACAGGGGACAATTCACCCCTCCACTTT
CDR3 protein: CASSSGPTGDNSPLHF

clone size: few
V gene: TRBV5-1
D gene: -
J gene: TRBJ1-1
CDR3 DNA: TGCGCCAGCAGCTTCCAGGGAGGGACTGAAGCTTTCTTT
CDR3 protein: CASSFQGGTEAFF

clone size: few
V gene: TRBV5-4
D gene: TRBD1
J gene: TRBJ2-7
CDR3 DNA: TGTGCCAGCAGCTTGGAGGAGGGACAGGGCTTCTACGAGCAGTACTTC
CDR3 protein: CASSLEEGQGFYEQYF

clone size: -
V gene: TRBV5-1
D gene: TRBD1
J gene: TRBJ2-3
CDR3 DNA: TGCGCCAGCAGCCAGGACAGGGGGCACTCAGATACGCAGTATTTT
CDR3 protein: CASSQDRGHSDTQYF